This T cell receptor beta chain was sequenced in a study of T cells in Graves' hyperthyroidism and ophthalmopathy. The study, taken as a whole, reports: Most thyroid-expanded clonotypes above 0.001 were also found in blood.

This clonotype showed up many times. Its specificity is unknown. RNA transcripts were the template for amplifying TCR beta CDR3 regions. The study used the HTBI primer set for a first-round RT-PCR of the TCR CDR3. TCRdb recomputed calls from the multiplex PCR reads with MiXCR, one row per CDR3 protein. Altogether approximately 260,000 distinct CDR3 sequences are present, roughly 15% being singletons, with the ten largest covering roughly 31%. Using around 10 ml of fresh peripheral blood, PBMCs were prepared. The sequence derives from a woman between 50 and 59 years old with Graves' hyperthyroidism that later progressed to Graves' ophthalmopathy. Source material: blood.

The CDR3 region has the DNA TGTGCCAGCAACGACAGGGGGTGGGAAGAGACCCAGTACTTC. This translates into CASNDRGWEETQYF. The gene calls are TRBV12-3 or TRBV12-4 and TRBJ2-5; 9 bases agree with TRBD1. This CDR3 contains 14 residues. V was clipped by 7 bases and J by 3 bases; unmatched bases: 6.